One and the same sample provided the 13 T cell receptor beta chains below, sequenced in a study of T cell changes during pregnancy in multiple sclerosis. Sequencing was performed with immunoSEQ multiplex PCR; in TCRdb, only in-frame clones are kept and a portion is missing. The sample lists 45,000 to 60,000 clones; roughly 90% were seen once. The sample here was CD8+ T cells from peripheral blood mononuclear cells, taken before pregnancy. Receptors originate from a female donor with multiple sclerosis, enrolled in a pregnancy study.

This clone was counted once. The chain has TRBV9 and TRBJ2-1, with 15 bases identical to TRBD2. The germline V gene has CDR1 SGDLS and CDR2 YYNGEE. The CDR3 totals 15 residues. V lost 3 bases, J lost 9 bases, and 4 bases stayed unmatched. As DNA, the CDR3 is TGTGCCAGCAGCGGGACTAGCGGGGGGGTCGGTGAGCAGTTCTTC. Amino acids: CASSGTSGGVGEQFF.

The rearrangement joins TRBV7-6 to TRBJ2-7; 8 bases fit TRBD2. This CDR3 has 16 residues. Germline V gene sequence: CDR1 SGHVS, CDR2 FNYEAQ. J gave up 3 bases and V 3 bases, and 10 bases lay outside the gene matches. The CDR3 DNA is TGTGCCAGCAGCTTTAATCAAAACGGGGGGGTCTACGAGCAGTACTTC. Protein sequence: CASSFNQNGGVYEQYF.

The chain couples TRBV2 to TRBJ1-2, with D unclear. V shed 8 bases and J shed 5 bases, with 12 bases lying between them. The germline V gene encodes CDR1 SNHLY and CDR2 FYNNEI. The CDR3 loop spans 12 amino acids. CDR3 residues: CASRGILYGYTF. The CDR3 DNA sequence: TGTGCCAGCCGCGGGATTTTATATGGCTACACCTTC.

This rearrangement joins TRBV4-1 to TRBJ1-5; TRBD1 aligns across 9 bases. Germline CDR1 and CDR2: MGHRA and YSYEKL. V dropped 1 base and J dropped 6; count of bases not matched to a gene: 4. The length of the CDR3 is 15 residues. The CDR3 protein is CASSQVTGGIQPQHF. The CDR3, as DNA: TGCGCCAGCAGCCAAGTCACAGGGGGCATTCAGCCCCAGCATTTT.

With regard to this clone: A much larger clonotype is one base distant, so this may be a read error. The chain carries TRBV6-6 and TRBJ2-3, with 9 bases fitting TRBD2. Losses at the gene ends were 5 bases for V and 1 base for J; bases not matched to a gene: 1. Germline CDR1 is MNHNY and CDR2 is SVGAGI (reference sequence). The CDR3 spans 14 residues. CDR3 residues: CASSIAGGTDTQYF. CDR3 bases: TGTGCCAGCAGTATAGCGGGGGGCACAGATACGCAGTATTTT.

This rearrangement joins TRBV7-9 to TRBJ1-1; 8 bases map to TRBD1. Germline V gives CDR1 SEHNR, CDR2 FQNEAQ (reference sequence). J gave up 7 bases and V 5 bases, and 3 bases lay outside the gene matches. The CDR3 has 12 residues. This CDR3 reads CASSKTGVEAFF. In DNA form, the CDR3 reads TGTGCCAGCAGCAAGACAGGGGTTGAAGCTTTCTTT.

The DNA for the CDR3 is TGCAGCGTCCTAGGCGGGACAGGGTCTCCTGAAGCTTTCTTT. Its translation: CSVLGGTGSPEAFF. The chain carries TRBV29-1 and TRBJ1-1, with 9 nucleotides matching TRBD1. Germline CDR1 reads SQVTM; CDR2 reads ANQGSEA. The CDR3 consists of 14 residues. The V and J ends lost 6 bases and 6 bases, in that order; junction bases with no gene match: 11.

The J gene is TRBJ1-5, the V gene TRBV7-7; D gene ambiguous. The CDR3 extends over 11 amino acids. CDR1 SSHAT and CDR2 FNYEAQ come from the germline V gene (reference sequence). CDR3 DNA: TGTGCGTTGGGCTTTGGGCAGCCCCAGCATTTT. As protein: CALGFGQPQHF.

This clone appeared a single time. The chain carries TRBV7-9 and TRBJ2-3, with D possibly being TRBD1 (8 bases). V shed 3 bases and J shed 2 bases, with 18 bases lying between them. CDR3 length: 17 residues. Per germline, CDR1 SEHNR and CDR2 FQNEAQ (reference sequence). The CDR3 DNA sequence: TGTGCCAGCAGCTTGACAGGGGAGGGACATTTCACAGATACGCAGTATTTT. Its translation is CASSLTGEGHFTDTQYF.

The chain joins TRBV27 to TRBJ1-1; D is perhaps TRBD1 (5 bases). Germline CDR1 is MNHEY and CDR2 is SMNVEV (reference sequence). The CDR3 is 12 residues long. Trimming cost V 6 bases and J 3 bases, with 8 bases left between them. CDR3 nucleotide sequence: TGTGCCAGCAGGGGGCGACACACTGAAGCTTTCTTT. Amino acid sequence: CASRGRHTEAFF.

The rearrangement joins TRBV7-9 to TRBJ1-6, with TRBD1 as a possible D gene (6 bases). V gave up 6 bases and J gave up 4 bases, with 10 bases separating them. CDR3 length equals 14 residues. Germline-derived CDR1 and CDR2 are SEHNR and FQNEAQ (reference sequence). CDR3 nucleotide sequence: TGTGCCAGCAGTCGGGGGGCATATAATTCACCCCTCCACTTT. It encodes CASSRGAYNSPLHF.

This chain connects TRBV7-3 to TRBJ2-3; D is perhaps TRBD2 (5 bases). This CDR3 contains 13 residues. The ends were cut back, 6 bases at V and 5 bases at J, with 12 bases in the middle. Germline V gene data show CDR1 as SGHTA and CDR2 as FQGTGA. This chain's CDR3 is CASRPEGVDTQYF. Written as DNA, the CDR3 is TGTGCCAGCAGGCCCGAGGGCGTAGATACGCAGTATTTT.

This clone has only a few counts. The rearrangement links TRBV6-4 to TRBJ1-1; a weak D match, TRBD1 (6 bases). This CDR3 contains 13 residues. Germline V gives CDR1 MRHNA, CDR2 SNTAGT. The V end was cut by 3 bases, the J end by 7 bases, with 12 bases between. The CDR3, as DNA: TGTGCCAGCAGTGAAAGGACAGAAAGTGAAGCTTTCTTT. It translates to CASSERTESEAFF.